Here is one TCR beta chain with its context. This table comes from immunoSEQ multiplex PCR, and its TCRdb copy is limited to in-frame clones, with some not included. The table shows approximately 380,000 clones, with about nine tenths occurring only once. This sample was taken from a study of blood T cell repertoires in COVID-19. The ends lost 6 bases at V and 11 bases at J; junction bases unmatched: 8. The CDR3 loop spans 13 amino acids. The germline V gene encodes CDR1 SGHTA and CDR2 FQGNSA. The chain couples TRBV7-2 to TRBJ2-1; TRBD1 matches 9 bases. The sequenced material came from PBMCs or T cells enriched from blood (not recorded which). The sequence was collected from a woman in her 40s who had been exposed to COVID-19. The CDR3 bases are TGTGCCAGCAGTGGCCCCGGGACAGGGAAGCAGTTCTTC. Amino acid sequence: CASSGPGTGKQFF.